This TCR beta chain emerged from a study of shared clonotypes between healthy human individuals. Germline lookup yields CDR1 MNHEY and CDR2 SMNVEV (reference sequence). The CDR3 is made up of 15 amino acids. Trimming pared 5 bases from V and 5 bases from J, leaving 18 bases between. Naive CD8 cells lacked CD45RO and underwent positive selection for CCR7, leaving out terminally differentiated effector memory CD45RA+ cells. The table came from immunoSEQ multiplex PCR; TCRdb's copy has only in-frame clones and leaves some out. This repertoire shows 550,000 to 600,000 clones, 95% to 98% found once; its top ten account for approximately 0.3%.

The source material was naive CD8+ T cells sorted from blood. The V and J genes are TRBV27 and TRBJ1-1; D ambiguous. The TCR comes from a man under 40 in good health. The CDR3 here is CASSPTFWGRTEAFF. CDR3 sequence (DNA): TGTGCCAGCAGTCCTACCTTTTGGGGAAGAACTGAAGCTTTCTTT.